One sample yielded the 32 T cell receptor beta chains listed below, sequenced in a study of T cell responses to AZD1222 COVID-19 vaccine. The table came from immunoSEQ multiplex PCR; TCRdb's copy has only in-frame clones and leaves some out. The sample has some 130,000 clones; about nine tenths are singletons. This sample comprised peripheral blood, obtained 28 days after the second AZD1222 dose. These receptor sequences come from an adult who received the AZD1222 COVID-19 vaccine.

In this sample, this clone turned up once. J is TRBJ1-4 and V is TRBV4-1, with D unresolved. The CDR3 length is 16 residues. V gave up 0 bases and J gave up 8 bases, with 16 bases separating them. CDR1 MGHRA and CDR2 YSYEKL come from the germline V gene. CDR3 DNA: TGCGCCAGCAGCCAAGAGGGCACGGGCGGTCGGGAAAAACTGTTTTTT. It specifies CASSQEGTGGREKLFF.

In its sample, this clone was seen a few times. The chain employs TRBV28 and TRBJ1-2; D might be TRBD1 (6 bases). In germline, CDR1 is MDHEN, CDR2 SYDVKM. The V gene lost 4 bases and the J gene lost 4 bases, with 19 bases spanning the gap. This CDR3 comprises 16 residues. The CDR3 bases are TGTGCCAGCAGTTCAACTGGGGGGGGGCTTGGCTATGGCTACACCTTC. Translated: CASSSTGGGLGYGYTF.

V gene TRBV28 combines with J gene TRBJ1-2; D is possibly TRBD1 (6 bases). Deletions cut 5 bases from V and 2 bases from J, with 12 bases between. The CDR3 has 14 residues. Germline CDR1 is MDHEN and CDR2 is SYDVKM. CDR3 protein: CASSKGGPNYGYTF. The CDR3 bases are TGTGCCAGCAGTAAAGGGGGACCAAACTATGGCTACACCTTC.

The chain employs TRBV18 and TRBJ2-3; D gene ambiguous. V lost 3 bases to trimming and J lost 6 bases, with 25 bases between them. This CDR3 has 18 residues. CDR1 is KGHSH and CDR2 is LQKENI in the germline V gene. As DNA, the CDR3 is TGTGCCAGCTCACCGAATCATTGGGTCGTAGGCCGGTGGGATACGCAGTATTTT. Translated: CASSPNHWVVGRWDTQYF. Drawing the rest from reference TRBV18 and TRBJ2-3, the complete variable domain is NAGVMQNPRHLVRRRGQEARLRCSPMKGHSHVYWYRQLPEEGLKFMVYLQKENIIDESGMPKERFSAEFPKEGPSILRIQQVVRGDSAAYFCASSPNHWVVGRWDTQYFGPGTRLTVL.

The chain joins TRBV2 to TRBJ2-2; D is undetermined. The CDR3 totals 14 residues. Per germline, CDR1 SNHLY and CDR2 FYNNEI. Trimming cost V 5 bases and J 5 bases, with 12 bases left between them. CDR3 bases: TGTGCCAGCAGTAGTAGGACCACTACCGGGGAGCTGTTTTTT. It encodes CASSSRTTTGELFF.

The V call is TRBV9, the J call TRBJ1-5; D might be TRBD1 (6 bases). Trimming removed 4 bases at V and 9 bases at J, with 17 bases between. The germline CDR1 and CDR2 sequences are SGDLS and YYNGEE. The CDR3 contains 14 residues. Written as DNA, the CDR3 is TGTGCCAGCAGCCCAGGGGACGGTTGGGGGCCCCAGCATTTT. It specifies CASSPGDGWGPQHF.

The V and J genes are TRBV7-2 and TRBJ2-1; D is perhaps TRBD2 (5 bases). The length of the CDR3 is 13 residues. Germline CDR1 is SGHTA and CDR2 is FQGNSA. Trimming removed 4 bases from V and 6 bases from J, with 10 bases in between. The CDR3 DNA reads TGTGCCAGCAGCTCCCGGAGGACCAATGAGCAGTTCTTC. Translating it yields CASSSRRTNEQFF.

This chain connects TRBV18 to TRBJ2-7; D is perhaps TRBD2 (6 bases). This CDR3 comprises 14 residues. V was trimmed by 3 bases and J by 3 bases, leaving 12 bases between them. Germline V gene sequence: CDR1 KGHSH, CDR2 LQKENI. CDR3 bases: TGTGCCAGCTCACCCAAGGGACTCATCTACGAGCAGTACTTC. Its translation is CASSPKGLIYEQYF.

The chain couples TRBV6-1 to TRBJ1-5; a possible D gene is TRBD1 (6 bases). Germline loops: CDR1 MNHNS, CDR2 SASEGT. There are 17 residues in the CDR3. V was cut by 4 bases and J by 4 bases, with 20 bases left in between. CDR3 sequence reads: CASSGPNTQGVNQPQHF. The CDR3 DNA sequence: TGTGCCAGCAGTGGCCCTAACACACAGGGCGTTAATCAGCCCCAGCATTTT.

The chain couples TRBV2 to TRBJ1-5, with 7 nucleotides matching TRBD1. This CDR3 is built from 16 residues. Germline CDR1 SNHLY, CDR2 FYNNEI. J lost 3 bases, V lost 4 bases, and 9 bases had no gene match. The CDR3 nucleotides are TGTGCCAGCAGTGGTGGAGGGGGCGATTTCAATCAGCCCCAGCATTTT. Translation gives CASSGGGGDFNQPQHF.

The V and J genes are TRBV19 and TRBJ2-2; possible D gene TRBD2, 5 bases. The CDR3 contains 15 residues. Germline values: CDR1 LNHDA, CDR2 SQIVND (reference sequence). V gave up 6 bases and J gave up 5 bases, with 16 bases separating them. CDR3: CASSQREGRTGELFF. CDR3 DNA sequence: TGTGCCAGTAGCCAACGGGAAGGGAGAACCGGGGAGCTGTTTTTT. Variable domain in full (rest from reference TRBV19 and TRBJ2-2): DGGITQSPKYLFRKEGQNVTLSCEQNLNHDAMYWYRQDPGQGLRLIYYSQIVNDFQKGDIAEGYSVSREKKESFPLTVTSAQKNPTAFYLCASSQREGRTGELFFGEGSRLTVL.

In DNA form, the CDR3 reads TGTGCCAGCAGTTATAGATCGGCCGCGAACACTGAAGCTTTCTTT. This codes for CASSYRSAANTEAFF. The V gene is TRBV6-5, the J gene TRBJ1-1; no clear D gene. Germline CDR1 reads MNHEY; CDR2 reads SVGAGI. V was cut by 3 bases and J by 1 base, with 12 bases left in between. This CDR3 has 15 residues.

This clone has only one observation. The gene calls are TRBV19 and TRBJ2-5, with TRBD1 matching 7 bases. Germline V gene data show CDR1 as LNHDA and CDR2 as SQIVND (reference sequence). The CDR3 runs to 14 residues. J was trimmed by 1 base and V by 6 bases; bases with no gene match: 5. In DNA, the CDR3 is TGTGCCAGTAGACCAGACAGGGTCCAAGAGACCCAGTACTTC. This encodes CASRPDRVQETQYF.

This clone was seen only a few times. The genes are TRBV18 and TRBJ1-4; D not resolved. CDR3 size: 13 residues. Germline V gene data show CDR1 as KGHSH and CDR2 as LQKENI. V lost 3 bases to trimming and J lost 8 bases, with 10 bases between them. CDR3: CASSPNQGEKLFF. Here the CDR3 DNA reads TGTGCCAGCTCACCGAACCAAGGAGAAAAACTGTTTTTT. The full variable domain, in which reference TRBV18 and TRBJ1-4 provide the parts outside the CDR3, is NAGVMQNPRHLVRRRGQEARLRCSPMKGHSHVYWYRQLPEEGLKFMVYLQKENIIDESGMPKERFSAEFPKEGPSILRIQQVVRGDSAAYFCASSPNQGEKLFFGSGTQLSVL.

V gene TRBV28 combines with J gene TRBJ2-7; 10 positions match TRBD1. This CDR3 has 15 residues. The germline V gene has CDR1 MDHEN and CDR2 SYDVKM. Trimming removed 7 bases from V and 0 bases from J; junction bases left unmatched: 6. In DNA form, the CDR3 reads TGTGCCAGCACCAAGACAGGGGGCTTCTCCTACGAGCAGTACTTC. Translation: CASTKTGGFSYEQYF.

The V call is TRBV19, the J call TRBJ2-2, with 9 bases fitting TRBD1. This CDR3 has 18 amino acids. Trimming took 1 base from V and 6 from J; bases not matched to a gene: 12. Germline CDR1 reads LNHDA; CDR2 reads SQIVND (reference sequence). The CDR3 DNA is TGTGCCAGTAGTATAGTCATTCGGACAGGGGTTGATCCCGGGGAGCTGTTTTTT. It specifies CASSIVIRTGVDPGELFF.

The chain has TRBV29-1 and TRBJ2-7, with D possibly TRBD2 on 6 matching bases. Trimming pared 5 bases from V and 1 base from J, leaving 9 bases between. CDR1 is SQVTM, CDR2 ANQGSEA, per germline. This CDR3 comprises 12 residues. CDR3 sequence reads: CSVLGGSYEQYF. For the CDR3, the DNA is TGCAGCGTTCTCGGGGGTTCCTACGAGCAGTACTTC.

Written as DNA, the CDR3 is TGTGCCAGCAGTTACGAGGCGTCCGGCTATGGCTACACCTTC. Translating it yields CASSYEASGYGYTF. The chain uses TRBV6-5 and TRBJ1-2; D uncertain. Per germline, CDR1 MNHEY and CDR2 SVGAGI. This CDR3 is 14 amino acids long. Trimming removed 2 bases from V and 4 bases from J, with 11 bases in between.

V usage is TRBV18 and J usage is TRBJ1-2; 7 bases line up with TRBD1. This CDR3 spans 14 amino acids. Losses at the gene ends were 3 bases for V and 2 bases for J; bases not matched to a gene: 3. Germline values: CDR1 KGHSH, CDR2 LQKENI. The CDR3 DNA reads TGTGCCAGCTCACCTGAGGGGGCCAACTATGGCTACACCTTC. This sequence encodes CASSPEGANYGYTF.

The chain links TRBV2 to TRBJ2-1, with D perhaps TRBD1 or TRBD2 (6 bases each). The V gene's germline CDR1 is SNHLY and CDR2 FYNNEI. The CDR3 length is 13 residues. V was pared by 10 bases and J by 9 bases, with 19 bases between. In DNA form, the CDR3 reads TGTGCCACCCGGGGGCCCGCGTTGAGTGAGCAGTTCTTC. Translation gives CATRGPALSEQFF.

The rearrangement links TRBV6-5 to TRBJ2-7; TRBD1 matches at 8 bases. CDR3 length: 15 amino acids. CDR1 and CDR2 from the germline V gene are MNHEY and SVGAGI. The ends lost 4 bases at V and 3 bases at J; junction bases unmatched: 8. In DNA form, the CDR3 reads TGTGCCAGCAGTTCTCCGCGGGACAGGATCTACGAGCAGTACTTC. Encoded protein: CASSSPRDRIYEQYF.

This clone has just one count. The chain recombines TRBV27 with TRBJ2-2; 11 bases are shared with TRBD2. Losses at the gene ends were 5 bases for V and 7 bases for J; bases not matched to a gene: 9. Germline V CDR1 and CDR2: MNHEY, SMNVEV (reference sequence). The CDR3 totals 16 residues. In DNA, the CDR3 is TGTGCCAGCAGTATAGCGGGGGGGATTTATAGCGGGGAGCTGTTTTTT. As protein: CASSIAGGIYSGELFF.

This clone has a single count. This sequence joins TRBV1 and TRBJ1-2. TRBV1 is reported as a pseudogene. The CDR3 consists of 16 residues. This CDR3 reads CTSTGIGLYLGNGYTF. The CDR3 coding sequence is TGCACCAGCACAGGGATCGGACTCTACTTGGGAAATGGCTACACCTTC.

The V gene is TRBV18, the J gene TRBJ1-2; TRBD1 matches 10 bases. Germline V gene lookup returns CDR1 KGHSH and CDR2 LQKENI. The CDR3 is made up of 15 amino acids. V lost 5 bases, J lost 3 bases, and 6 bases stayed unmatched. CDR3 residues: CASSSTGGGDYGYTF. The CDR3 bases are TGTGCCAGCTCATCGACAGGGGGCGGCGACTATGGCTACACCTTC.

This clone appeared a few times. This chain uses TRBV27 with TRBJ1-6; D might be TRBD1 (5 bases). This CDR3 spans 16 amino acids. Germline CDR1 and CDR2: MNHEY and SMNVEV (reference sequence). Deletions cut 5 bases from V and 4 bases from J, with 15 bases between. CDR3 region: CASSPGSGGYNSPLHF. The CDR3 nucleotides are TGTGCCAGCAGTCCGGGTTCGGGGGGGTATAATTCACCCCTCCACTTT.

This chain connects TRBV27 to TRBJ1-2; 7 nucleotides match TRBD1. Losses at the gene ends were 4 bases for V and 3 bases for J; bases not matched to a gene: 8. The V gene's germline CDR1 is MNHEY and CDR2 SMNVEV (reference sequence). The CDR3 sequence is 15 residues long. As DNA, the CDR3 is TGTGCCAGCAGTTGGGGCAGGGGGGGGCACTATGGCTACACCTTC. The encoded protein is CASSWGRGGHYGYTF.

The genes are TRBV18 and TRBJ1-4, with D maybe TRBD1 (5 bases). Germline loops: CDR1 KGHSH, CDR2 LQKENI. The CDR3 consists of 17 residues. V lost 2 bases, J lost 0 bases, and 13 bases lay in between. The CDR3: CASSPLPSGATNEKLFF. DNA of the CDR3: TGTGCCAGCTCACCATTACCCTCGGGGGCAACTAATGAAAAACTGTTTTTT.

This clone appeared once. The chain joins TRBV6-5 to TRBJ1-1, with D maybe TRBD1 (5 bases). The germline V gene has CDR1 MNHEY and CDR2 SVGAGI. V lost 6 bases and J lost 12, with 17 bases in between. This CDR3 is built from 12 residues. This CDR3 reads CASRRDLITTFF. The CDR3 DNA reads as TGTGCCAGCAGACGGGACCTCATAACGACTTTCTTT.

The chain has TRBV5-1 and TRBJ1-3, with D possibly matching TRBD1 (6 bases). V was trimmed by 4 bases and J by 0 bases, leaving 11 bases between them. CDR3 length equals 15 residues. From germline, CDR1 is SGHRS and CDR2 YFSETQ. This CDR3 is CASSRTVSSGNTIYF. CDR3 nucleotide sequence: TGCGCCAGCAGCCGGACAGTCTCCTCTGGAAACACCATATATTTT. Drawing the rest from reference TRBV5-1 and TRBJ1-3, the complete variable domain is KAGVTQTPRYLIKTRGQQVTLSCSPISGHRSVSWYQQTPGQGLQFLFEYFSETQRNKGNFPGRFSGRQFSNSRSEMNVSTLELGDSALYLCASSRTVSSGNTIYFGEGSWLTVV.

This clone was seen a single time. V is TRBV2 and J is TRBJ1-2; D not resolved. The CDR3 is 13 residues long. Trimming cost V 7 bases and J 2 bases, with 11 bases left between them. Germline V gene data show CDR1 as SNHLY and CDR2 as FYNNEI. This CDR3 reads CASKLGINYGYTF. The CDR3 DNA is TGTGCCAGCAAATTAGGTATCAACTATGGCTACACCTTC.

The CDR3 DNA reads as TGTGCCAGCAGCTTAGGGGGACAGGGGGCGTCCTATGGCTACACCTTC. Translation gives CASSLGGQGASYGYTF. The rearrangement uses TRBV7-2 and TRBJ1-2, with 12 bases that match TRBD1. The germline V gene has CDR1 SGHTA and CDR2 FQGNSA. Trimming cost V 1 base and J 4 bases; bases outside gene matches: 4. The CDR3 contains 16 residues. Drawing the rest from reference TRBV7-2 and TRBJ1-2, the complete variable domain is GAGVSQSPSNKVTEKGKDVELRCDPISGHTALYWYRQSLGQGLEFLIYFQGNSAPDKSGLPSDRFSAERTGGSVSTLTIQRTQQEDSAVYLCASSLGGQGASYGYTFGSGTRLTVV.

CDR3 nucleotide sequence: TGTGCCAGCAGCTTAGATTATAGGACCGAGAATTCACCCCTCCACTTT. Amino acid sequence: CASSLDYRTENSPLHF. J is TRBJ1-6 and V is TRBV11-2; D unclear. CDR3 length: 16 amino acids. V was trimmed by 0 bases and J by 7 bases, leaving 13 bases between them. CDR1 SGHAT and CDR2 FQNNGV come from the germline V gene.